This T cell receptor beta chain was retrieved from a study of OX40 agonist ivuxolimab in advanced cancers. The data were produced by immunoSEQ multiplex PCR, yet TCRdb's version contains in-frame clones alone and is incomplete. Among about 78,000 clones listed, around 86% were seen once. The ends were cut back, 1 base at V and 8 bases at J, with 19 bases in the middle. Germline CDR1 is SGHRS and CDR2 is YFSETQ. The CDR3 loop spans 16 amino acids. This sequence joins TRBV5-1 and TRBJ2-1, with D tentatively TRBD2 (5 bases). This specimen consisted of CD4+ or CD8+ T cells sorted from blood, obtained in a trial of the OX40 agonist ivuxolimab. This clonotype was obtained from an adult with an advanced solid tumor such as melanoma, head and neck, liver or kidney cancer. CDR3 nucleotides: TGCGCCAGCAGCTTGCCCAGACTAACTAACGGGGATGAGCAGTTCTTC. Encoded protein: CASSLPRLTNGDEQFF. Full variable domain (missing parts from reference TRBV5-1 and TRBJ2-1): KAGVTQTPRYLIKTRGQQVTLSCSPISGHRSVSWYQQTPGQGLQFLFEYFSETQRNKGNFPGRFSGRQFSNSRSEMNVSTLELGDSALYLCASSLPRLTNGDEQFFGPGTRLTVL.